Listed below are T cell receptor beta chains from one sample, sequenced in a study of response to subunit inactivated influenza vaccine. TCRdb independently ran MiXCR on the RT-PCR reads; one entry per CDR3 protein. This table holds some 520,000 distinct CDR3 sequences, more than 15% found once. The specimen comprised CD4+ T cells sorted from PBMCs, sampled about 23 months after vaccination. These receptors were obtained from a man between 50 and 70 years old who received an inactivated influenza vaccine. The CDR3 runs from the conserved cysteine through the conserved F or W. The order of the fields is D gene, clone size, J gene, V gene, CDR3 DNA, CDR3 protein. The D gene is left open where the match is weak. Size is omitted from some rows. Given values are once, few, many or a class for expanded clones.

TRBD2,.,TRBJ2-2,TRBV14,TGTGCCAGCAGCCCACGACTAGCGGGCTCGAACACCGGGGAGCTGTTTTTT,CASSPRLAGSNTGELFF
TRBD2,.,TRBJ2-1,TRBV28,TGTGCCAGCAGCCAACCGGGACTAGTATACAATGAGCAGTTCTTC,CASSQPGLVYNEQFF
TRBD2,many,TRBJ2-7,TRBV6-2/TRBV6-3,TGTGCCAGCAGAACTAGCGGGAGGAGAGACGAGCAGTACTTC,CASRTSGRRDEQYF
TRBD1,.,TRBJ1-1,TRBV6-1,TGTGCCAGCAGTCAGAAACTAGGGACAGGGGGCACTGAAGCTTTCTTT,CASSQKLGTGGTEAFF
TRBD1,.,TRBJ1-3,TRBV19,TGTGCCAGTAGTTCTACGACAGGGAAAACCATATATTTT,CASSSTTGKTIYF
.,few,TRBJ2-3,TRBV15,TGTGCCACCAGCAGTTGGGCGCGGGGCACAGATACGCAGTATTTT,CATSSWARGTDTQYF
.,many,TRBJ2-1,TRBV29-1,TGCAGCGTTGGCAGGGAGGACAATGAGCAGTTCTTC,CSVGREDNEQFF
.,few,TRBJ2-1,TRBV20-1,TGCAGTGCTAGAGGACAAGGGAAAAACGCGCGGCAAGTCTCCTACAATGAGCAGTTCTTC,CSARGQGKNARQVSYNEQFF
TRBD2,.,TRBJ2-3,TRBV2,TGTGCCGGACGGGGACTAGCGGGGGGCACAGATACGCAGTATTTT,CAGRGLAGGTDTQYF
.,.,TRBJ1-4,TRBV5-5,TGTGCCAGCAGCTTTTACGGGAAAAAACTGTTTTTT,CASSFYGKKLFF
.,.,TRBJ2-5,TRBV5-1,TGCGCCAGCAGCCCGCAGGGTTGGGAGACCCAGTACTTC,CASSPQGWETQYF
.,.,TRBJ1-2,TRBV29-1,TGCAGCGTTGAACATGGATCCCGCTATGGCTACACCTTC,CSVEHGSRYGYTF
.,few,TRBJ1-1,TRBV12-3/TRBV12-4,TGTGCCAGCAGTTTAGGGGTAGGCACTGAAGCTTTCTTT,CASSLGVGTEAFF
.,.,TRBJ1-5,TRBV7-6,TGTGCCAGCAGCTTAGGGGGCTGGGGCAATCAGCCCCAGCATTTT,CASSLGGWGNQPQHF
.,few,TRBJ1-5,TRBV19,TGTGCCCCTGGGAGGATCTGGACCAAGGCCAATCAGCCCCAGCATTTT,CAPGRIWTKANQPQHF
.,many,TRBJ1-5,TRBV27,TGTGCCAGCAGCCCAATCCGGGGGGACAATCAGCCCCAGCATTTT,CASSPIRGDNQPQHF
TRBD2,.,TRBJ2-3,TRBV5-6,TGTGCCAGCAGCGGCCGGACTAGCGGGGACTACACGCAGTATTTT,CASSGRTSGDYTQYF
TRBD1,many,TRBJ2-2,TRBV12-3/TRBV12-4,TGTGCCAGCAGTGCCAGGGGGATCGGGGAGCTGTTTTTT,CASSARGIGELFF
.,few,TRBJ1-6,TRBV12-3/TRBV12-4,TGTGCCAGCAGACCAGACTCACCCGGTTCACCCCTCCACTTT,CASRPDSPGSPLHF
TRBD1,.,TRBJ1-2,TRBV20-1,TGCAGCTGGGACAGGGAACCCTATGGCTACACCTTC,CSWDREPYGYTF
.,.,TRBJ2-3,TRBV6-1,TGTGCCAGCAGCCCCCCAGATGGTTCAGACCTATGGACAGATACGCAGTATTTT,CASSPPDGSDLWTDTQYF
TRBD2,.,TRBJ2-3,TRBV6-2/TRBV6-3,TGTGCCAGCAGTTCGGGACTAGCGGGAGTAAGAGATACGCAGTATTTT,CASSSGLAGVRDTQYF
TRBD1,.,TRBJ1-6,TRBV5-1,TGCGCCAGCAGCTTGTATGGGACAGTTTATAATTCACCCCTCCACTTT,CASSLYGTVYNSPLHF
.,many,TRBJ2-3,TRBV6-2/TRBV6-3,TGTGCCAGCAGTCCGCCCCTGACAGGCAACAGCTATACGCAGTATTTT,CASSPPLTGNSYTQYF
.,few,TRBJ1-5,TRBV24-1,TGTGCCACCAGTGCGGGCCGCCAGATGGAAACCCAGCATTTT,CATSAGRQMETQHF
TRBD2,few,TRBJ2-1,TRBV10-3,TGTGCCATCAGTGAGTCTGCTAGCGGCAACAATGAGCAGTTCTTC,CAISESASGNNEQFF
.,.,TRBJ2-3,TRBV10-3,TGTGCCATCACCCCGACATCACTCACAGATACGCAGTATTTT,CAITPTSLTDTQYF
.,few,TRBJ2-3,TRBV5-1,TGCGCCAGCAGCTCTCGACCCGGATTTGGGCCAGATACGCAGTATTTT,CASSSRPGFGPDTQYF
TRBD1,.,TRBJ2-3,TRBV20-1,TGCAGTGCCGGACGGACAGGGGATATCGATACGCAGTATTTT,CSAGRTGDIDTQYF
TRBD1,.,TRBJ1-1,TRBV10-3,TGTGCCATCAGGCCGATAGAGACAGGGAGAACTGAAGCTTTCTTT,CAIRPIETGRTEAFF
.,.,TRBJ2-1,TRBV25-1,TGTGCCAGCAGGGACCAGGGGGGCTCCTACAATGAGCAGTTCTTC,CASRDQGGSYNEQFF
TRBD2,.,TRBJ2-3,TRBV20-1,TGCAGTGCTACGGGACTAGCGGGAGCCAAGGATACGCAGTATTTT,CSATGLAGAKDTQYF
TRBD2,.,TRBJ2-5,TRBV18,TGTGCCAGCTCACCTCGAAGCGGGGGATTTGAGACCCAGTACTTC,CASSPRSGGFETQYF
.,.,TRBJ1-4,TRBV4-3,TGCGCCAGCAGCCAAGAAGGCTACGGGAGGGGGGAAAAACTGTTTTTT,CASSQEGYGRGEKLFF
TRBD1,.,TRBJ1-5,TRBV15,TGTGCCACCAGCAGGGAGACAGGGAATCAGCCCCAGCATTTT,CATSRETGNQPQHF
TRBD2,few,TRBJ2-1,TRBV7-7,TGTGCCAGCAGCCCCGTAGCGGGGCCGTACAATGAGCAGTTCTTC,CASSPVAGPYNEQFF
.,.,TRBJ1-5,TRBV4-1,TGCGCCAGCAGCCAAGAGGGGGGCGGCAATCAGCCCCAGCATTTT,CASSQEGGGNQPQHF
.,.,TRBJ2-1,TRBV20-1,TGCAGTGCCATCAGTAGAGCTGGGTACAATGAGCAGTTCTTC,CSAISRAGYNEQFF
TRBD2,many,TRBJ2-1,TRBV18,TGTGCCAGCTCACCGACTAGCGATAACAATGAGCAGTTCTTC,CASSPTSDNNEQFF
TRBD1,few,TRBJ2-5,TRBV12-3/TRBV12-4,TGTGCCAGCAGCCCGGGACAGGGCAATGGAGAGACCCAGTACTTC,CASSPGQGNGETQYF
TRBD2,many,TRBJ2-1,TRBV10-3,TGTGCCATCAGTGACCTTACTAGCGGGGGACGGAATGAGCAGTTCTTC,CAISDLTSGGRNEQFF
.,many,TRBJ2-5,TRBV5-1,TGCGCCAGCAGCTTGTTCGTTACTGCAGAGACCCAGTACTTC,CASSLFVTAETQYF
TRBD2,many,TRBJ2-7,TRBV28,TGTGCCAGCAGTGACCCGGGACTAGCTGGGGAGCAGTACTTC,CASSDPGLAGEQYF
TRBD2,.,TRBJ2-5,TRBV24-1,TGTGCCACCAGTACTAGCGGGGGTTCGACCCAGTACTTC,CATSTSGGSTQYF
.,.,TRBJ1-2,TRBV28,TGTGCCAGCACCCGAAACCGGGGAGGGATCTATGGCTACACCTTC,CASTRNRGGIYGYTF
.,.,TRBJ2-3,TRBV10-3,TGTGCCACTAAACCCCACGGGGGTATCGAAACAGATACGCAGTATTTT,CATKPHGGIETDTQYF
.,few,TRBJ1-3,TRBV7-8,TGTGCCAGCAGCTCCACGGGGGGGATCGGAAACACCATATATTTT,CASSSTGGIGNTIYF
.,.,TRBJ2-2,TRBV7-2,TGTGCCAGCAGCTCGCAGGGGAGGTGGACCGGGGAGCTGTTTTTT,CASSSQGRWTGELFF
.,.,TRBJ1-4,TRBV4-3,TGCGCCAGCAGCCAAGACCCTTATAGACAGGCAACTAATGAAAAACTGTTTTTT,CASSQDPYRQATNEKLFF
TRBD2,few,TRBJ2-5,TRBV29-1,TGCAGCGTTCGGCTAGCGGGACGGATAGAGACCCAGTACTTC,CSVRLAGRIETQYF
.,.,TRBJ2-7,TRBV29-1,TGCAGCGTTGTTGTGGTTTACTACGAGCAGTACTTC,CSVVVVYYEQYF
.,.,TRBJ1-5,TRBV4-1,TGCGCCAGCAGCCAAGAGGGAAGGACTGGTAATCAGCCCCAGCATTTT,CASSQEGRTGNQPQHF
.,.,TRBJ1-1,TRBV28,TGTGCCAGCAGTTTGGGCTACACTGAAGCTTTCTTT,CASSLGYTEAFF
.,few,TRBJ2-7,TRBV3-1,TGTGCCAGCAGCCAACGGACTAACTACGAGCAGTACTTC,CASSQRTNYEQYF
TRBD1,few,TRBJ2-7,TRBV7-2,TGTGCCAGCAGCTCCCAGACAGGGTGGAGCTACGAGCAGTACTTC,CASSSQTGWSYEQYF
TRBD2,few,TRBJ2-7,TRBV6-1,TGTGCCAGCAGAAAAAGCGGGGTTAGCTCCTACGAGCAGTACTTC,CASRKSGVSSYEQYF